The 21 T cell receptor beta chains reported below all come from one sample, sequenced in a study of cytomegalovirus exposure and HLA in healthy donors. PCR amplification relied on 60 Vbeta primers (plus 13 Jbeta primers). TCRdb's copy holds only in-frame clones and misses some; the assay was immunoSEQ multiplex PCR. The sample lists 150,000 to 200,000 clones; over 60% were seen once. Specimen: PBMCs. These receptors were taken from a woman aged 40 to 50 in good health and CMV-seronegative.

The chain is built from TRBV10-3 and TRBJ2-2, with D perhaps TRBD1 (6 bases). Germline V lookup: CDR1 ENHRY, CDR2 SYGVKD. The CDR3 consists of 13 residues. The V end lost 2 bases, the J end lost 7 bases, and 8 bases lay between the germline ends. The CDR3: CAISERGYGELFF. The CDR3 DNA is TGTGCCATCAGTGAGAGGGGGTACGGGGAGCTGTTTTTT.

This clone was detected a few times. The gene calls are TRBV7-2 and TRBJ1-5; TRBD1 matches 9 bases. The junction had 4 bases not matched to a gene; V was cut back by 4 bases and J by 3 bases. Germline lookup yields CDR1 SGHTA and CDR2 FQGNSA. This CDR3 is built from 15 residues. The CDR3 spells CASSSDRGNNQPQHF. The DNA of the CDR3 is TGTGCCAGCAGCTCGGACAGGGGAAACAATCAGCCCCAGCATTTT.

The chain recombines TRBV11-2 with TRBJ2-1; 9 nucleotides line up with TRBD2. This CDR3 has 15 amino acids. The germline V gene has CDR1 SGHAT and CDR2 FQNNGV. After removal of 2 bases from V and 9 bases from J, the junction contained 8 bases not matched to a gene. The CDR3 nucleotides are TGTGCCAGCAGCTTAAGGGTAGCGGGAGACAGTGAGCAGTTCTTC. Translation: CASSLRVAGDSEQFF. Combining the CDR3 with reference TRBV11-2 and TRBJ2-1 gives the whole variable domain EAGVAQSPRYKIIEKRQSVAFWCNPISGHATLYWYQQILGQGPKLLIQFQNNGVVDDSQLPKDRFSAERLKGVDSTLKIQPAKLEDSAVYLCASSLRVAGDSEQFFGPGTRLTVL.

V gene TRBV4-1 combines with J gene TRBJ2-5; D might be TRBD1 (8 bases). Trimming took off 4 bases at V and 5 bases at J, with 20 bases between the two ends. Germline V lookup: CDR1 MGHRA, CDR2 YSYEKL. The CDR3 contains 16 residues. The CDR3 protein is CASSPLDRGGVETQYF. The CDR3 DNA is TGCGCCAGCAGCCCACTCGACAGGGGAGGGGTGGAGACCCAGTACTTC.

The rearrangement links TRBV19 to TRBJ1-5; D is ambiguous. The CDR3 spans 12 residues. In germline, CDR1 is LNHDA, CDR2 SQIVND (reference sequence). Deletions cut 7 bases from V and 2 bases from J, with 6 bases between. The CDR3, as DNA: TGTGCCAGTACCCAGGGCAATCAGCCCCAGCATTTT. This gives the protein CASTQGNQPQHF.

J is TRBJ2-5 and V is TRBV5-1; D unclear. Trimming pared 1 base from V and 3 bases from J, leaving 10 bases between. CDR3 length: 14 amino acids. The germline gives CDR1 SGHRS, CDR2 YFSETQ. The CDR3 here is CASSLRNREETQYF. CDR3 coding DNA: TGCGCCAGCAGCTTGAGGAACAGAGAAGAGACCCAGTACTTC.

The rearrangement uses TRBV5-4 and TRBJ1-4; 8 nucleotides align to TRBD1. The CDR3 spans 16 residues. Germline-derived CDR1 and CDR2 are SGHNT and YYREEE (reference sequence). V lost 4 bases to trimming and J lost 3 bases; unmatched junction nucleotides: 8. The CDR3 reads CASSRDRPVANEKLFF. CDR3 in DNA: TGTGCCAGCAGCCGGGACAGGCCCGTTGCTAATGAAAAACTGTTTTTT.

This clone appeared once. The chain joins TRBV7-9 to TRBJ2-5, with 12 bases identical to TRBD2. The CDR3 loop spans 15 amino acids. Germline V lookup: CDR1 SEHNR, CDR2 FQNEAQ (reference sequence). Losses at the gene ends were 3 bases for V and 5 bases for J; bases not matched to a gene: 4. The chain's CDR3 is CASSFRLAGDETQYF. For the CDR3, the DNA is TGTGCCAGCAGCTTCCGACTAGCGGGAGACGAGACCCAGTACTTC.

The chain carries TRBV19 and TRBJ1-5; possibly TRBD1 for D (5 bases). Trimming shortened V by 9 bases and J by 7 bases, and 16 bases separated the two germline ends. The CDR3 covers 13 residues. The germline V gene encodes CDR1 LNHDA and CDR2 SQIVND (reference sequence). The CDR3 bases are TGTGCCAGCAGGAGGGGTATGGGCCAGCCCCAGCATTTT. Residues: CASRRGMGQPQHF.

This chain links TRBV5-1 with TRBJ1-1, with D unclear. Germline V gene data show CDR1 as SGHRS and CDR2 as YFSETQ. Trimming took off 1 base at V and 0 bases at J, with 10 bases between the two ends. This CDR3 is built from 15 residues. CDR3 in amino acids: CASSLQQHLNTEAFF. The CDR3 region has the DNA TGCGCCAGCAGCTTGCAACAGCACTTGAACACTGAAGCTTTCTTT.

The chain carries TRBV6-1 and TRBJ2-7, with TRBD1 matching 7 bases. Germline-derived CDR1 and CDR2 are MNHNS and SASEGT. The CDR3 runs to 14 residues. The J segment lost 3 bases and the V segment lost 1 base, leaving 3 bases of the junction unmatched. This chain's CDR3 is CASSEGTGFYEQYF. As DNA, the CDR3 is TGTGCCAGCAGTGAAGGGACAGGTTTCTACGAGCAGTACTTC.

Notes on this clone: The same CDR3 also results from other DNA sequences found in this sample. This chain joins TRBV9 and TRBJ1-1, with unresolved D. CDR1 and CDR2 from the germline V gene are SGDLS and YYNGEE. V was clipped by 2 bases and J by 0 bases, with 8 bases between them. The CDR3 has 14 amino acids. Written as DNA, the CDR3 is TGTGCCAGCAGCGTCCGTGAGATGAACACTGAAGCTTTCTTT. It translates to CASSVREMNTEAFF.

Only one count was recorded for this clone. The rearrangement joins TRBV5-1 to TRBJ1-5, with TRBD1 identical over 12 bases. This CDR3 spans 16 amino acids. With V trimmed by 3 bases and J by 3 bases, 4 bases remained unmatched. Germline lookup yields CDR1 SGHRS and CDR2 YFSETQ. CDR3 nucleotide sequence: TGCGCCAGCAGCTCCGGGACAGGGGGCACCAATCAGCCCCAGCATTTT. This codes for CASSSGTGGTNQPQHF.

The rearrangement joins TRBV19 to TRBJ1-2; maybe TRBD1 (6 bases). CDR3 length: 13 residues. The V gene's germline CDR1 is LNHDA and CDR2 SQIVND (reference sequence). V was trimmed by 5 bases and J by 8 bases, leaving 15 bases between them. CDR3 bases: TGTGCCAGTAGTGAAGACAGGCGGCGGGGCTACACCTTC. It codes for CASSEDRRRGYTF.

The chain links TRBV7-2 to TRBJ2-7; possible D gene TRBD1, 5 bases. Trimming removed 4 bases from V and 6 bases from J, with 16 bases in between. CDR1 is SGHTA, CDR2 FQGNSA, per germline. This CDR3 region has 14 residues. This CDR3 reads CASSSPAPGAEQYF. The CDR3 DNA sequence: TGTGCCAGCAGCTCCCCGGCCCCTGGGGCCGAGCAGTACTTC. The whole variable domain, remainder taken from reference TRBV7-2 and TRBJ2-7, is GAGVSQSPSNKVTEKGKDVELRCDPISGHTALYWYRQSLGQGLEFLIYFQGNSAPDKSGLPSDRFSAERTGGSVSTLTIQRTQQEDSAVYLCASSSPAPGAEQYFGPGTRLTVT.

CDR3 DNA sequence: TGTGCCAGCAGCTCCGGGACAGTTTATGAAAAACTGTTTTTT. This translates into CASSSGTVYEKLFF. The V and J genes are TRBV5-6 and TRBJ1-4; 7 bases match TRBD1. The CDR3 is made up of 14 amino acids. In germline, CDR1 is SGHDT, CDR2 YYEEEE. V was pared by 3 bases and J by 6 bases, with 5 bases of the junction left unmatched.

V gene TRBV30 combines with J gene TRBJ2-2; no reliable D call. The V end was cut by 1 base, the J end by 4 bases, with 10 bases between. Per germline, CDR1 GTSNPN and CDR2 SVGIG (reference sequence). The CDR3 loop spans 14 amino acids. The CDR3, as DNA: TGTGCCTGGAGTGGTCAGGTGGTCACCGGGGAGCTGTTTTTT. Its protein product is CAWSGQVVTGELFF.

A remark on this clone: Sequence at one end of the junction differs from germline and may be a read error. The chain couples TRBV4-3 to TRBJ1-2; D unclear. In germline, CDR1 is LGHNA, CDR2 YSLEER. The CDR3 consists of 13 residues. The CDR3 region has the DNA TGCGCCAGCAGCCAAGACGCGCTTTATGACTACACCTTC. Amino acid sequence: CASSQDALYDYTF.

The chain joins TRBV4-2 to TRBJ2-3, with TRBD2 matching over 9 bases. J lost 4 bases, V lost 1 base, and 3 bases had no gene match. This CDR3 is 15 amino acids long. Per germline, CDR1 LGHNA and CDR2 YNFKEQ. The CDR3 nucleotides are TGTGCCAGCAGCCAAGTAGCGGGAGCTGCAGATACGCAGTATTTT. Translation gives CASSQVAGAADTQYF.

This chain joins TRBV14 and TRBJ1-1; TRBD1 matches at 8 bases. Germline assignment: CDR1 SGHDN and CDR2 FVKESK. The V segment lost 4 bases and the J segment 7 bases; nucleotides outside the gene matches: 8. CDR3 length: 14 amino acids. CDR3 sequence: CASSPRQGTGEAFF. CDR3 nucleotide sequence: TGTGCCAGCAGCCCCCGACAGGGGACTGGTGAAGCTTTCTTT.

V usage is TRBV19 and J usage is TRBJ2-2; possible D gene TRBD2, 5 bases. This CDR3 comprises 13 residues. Germline loops: CDR1 LNHDA, CDR2 SQIVND (reference sequence). Between the trimmed V and J ends, which lost 6 bases and 6 bases, there was a span of 11 bases. The CDR3 DNA sequence: TGTGCCAGTAGAGACCGGGATCCCGGGGAGCTGTTTTTT. It translates to CASRDRDPGELFF.